This T cell receptor (beta chain) was obtained from a study of cytomegalovirus exposure and HLA in healthy donors. The CDR3 has 13 residues. Germline CDR1 MNHEY, CDR2 SVGAGI. After removal of 6 bases from V and 4 bases from J, the junction contained 2 bases not matched to a gene. The PCR contained 60 Vbeta and 13 Jbeta primers. The repertoire was sequenced with immunoSEQ multiplex PCR; TCRdb's copy has only in-frame clones and lacks some. The sample yields 190,000 or so clones, around 83% seen once. V usage is TRBV6-5 and J usage is TRBJ2-5; 10 nucleotides match TRBD2. The sequence derives from a man over 45 in good health and CMV-seronegative. The source material was PBMCs. CDR3 sequence: CASRLAGGETQYF. The CDR3 DNA follows: TGTGCCAGCAGGTTAGCGGGAGGAGAGACCCAGTACTTC.